This T cell receptor (beta chain) was obtained from a study of CD8 T cells in ankylosing spondylitis. This clonotype has a handful of counts. Its antigen is unidentified. Study-wide results and caveats: Clones tied to disease were said to be significantly enriched in matched ankylosing spondylitis synovial fluid. In synovial fluid and blood from reactive arthritis, some motif variants were previously reported. Seven or eight highly homologous variants made up a TCR beta motif, and this motif appeared characteristic of ankylosing spondylitis blood.

The authors made TCR beta libraries by quantitative 5'-RACE with molecular barcodes. Each CDR3 protein gets one entry after TCRdb re-called the 5' RACE reads with MiXCR. The sample gives 150,000 to 250,000 distinct CDR3 sequences, about 13% of which show up once; about 17% is in the top ten. Per germline, CDR1 LNHDA and CDR2 SQIVND (reference sequence). The CDR3 consists of 15 residues. V gave up 7 bases and J gave up 0 bases, with 16 bases separating them. The chain joins TRBV19 to TRBJ2-7; D possibly corresponds to TRBD2 (5 bases). This TCR was sampled from a male donor with ankylosing spondylitis or in good health (not recorded which). Source material: blood, either unsorted or a sorted T cell fraction (not recorded which). The CDR3 region has the DNA TGTGCCAGTACCGCGTTTACTGGGAGCTCCTACGAGCAGTACTTC. Protein sequence: CASTAFTGSSYEQYF.